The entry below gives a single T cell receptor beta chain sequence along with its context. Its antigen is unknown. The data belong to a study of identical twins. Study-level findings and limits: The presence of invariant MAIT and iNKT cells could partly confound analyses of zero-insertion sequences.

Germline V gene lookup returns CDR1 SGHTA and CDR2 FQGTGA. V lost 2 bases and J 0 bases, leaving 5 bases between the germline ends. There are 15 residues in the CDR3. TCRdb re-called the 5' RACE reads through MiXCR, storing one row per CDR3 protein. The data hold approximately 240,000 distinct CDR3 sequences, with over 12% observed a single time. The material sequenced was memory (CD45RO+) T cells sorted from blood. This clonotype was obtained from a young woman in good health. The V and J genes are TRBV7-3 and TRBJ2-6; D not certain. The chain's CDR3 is CASSLPSSGANVLTF. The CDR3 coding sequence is TGTGCCAGCAGCTTACCGTCCTCTGGGGCCAACGTCCTGACTTTC.